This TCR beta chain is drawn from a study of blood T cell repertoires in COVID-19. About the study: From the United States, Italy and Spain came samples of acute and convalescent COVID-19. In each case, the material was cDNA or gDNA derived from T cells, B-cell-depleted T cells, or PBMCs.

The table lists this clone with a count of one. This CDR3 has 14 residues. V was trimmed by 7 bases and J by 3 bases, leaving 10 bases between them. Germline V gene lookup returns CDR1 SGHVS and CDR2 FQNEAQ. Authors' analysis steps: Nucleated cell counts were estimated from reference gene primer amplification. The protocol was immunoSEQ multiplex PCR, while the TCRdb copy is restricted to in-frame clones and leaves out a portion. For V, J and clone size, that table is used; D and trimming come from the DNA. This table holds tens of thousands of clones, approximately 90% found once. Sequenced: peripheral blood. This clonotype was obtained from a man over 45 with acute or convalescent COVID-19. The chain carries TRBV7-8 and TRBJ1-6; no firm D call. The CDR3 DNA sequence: TGTGCCAGCACCTTCGAGGTCTATAATTCACCCCTCCACTTT. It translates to CASTFEVYNSPLHF.